The clone carrying this T cell receptor (beta chain) was seen only a few times. Its antigen is unknown. This sample stems from a study of CD8+CD57+ T cells in acquired aplastic anemia. Overall study context: Sorting CD4+ and CD8+ cells gave DNA averaging 3.2 ug. Study-wide points: Patients had roughly 29 CD8+ CDR3 sequences in common with controls (the shared set).

Investigators profiled TCR beta VDJ and CDR3 from genomic DNA template. Each CDR3 protein is one row after TCRdb ran MiXCR on the reads. The repertoire holds approximately 80,000 distinct CDR3 sequences, with 70% as singletons. CDR3 length equals 15 residues. CDR1 SNHLY and CDR2 FYNNEI come from the germline V gene. J lost 4 bases, V lost 6 bases, and 9 bases had no gene match. Patients chosen for sequencing had shown CD8+CD57+ cell expansion by flow cytometry. All patients had severe acquired aplastic anemia. V gene TRBV2 combines with J gene TRBJ1-3; 7 bases match TRBD1. The receptor was isolated from a human donor with aplastic anemia. Sequencing used sorted CD4+, CD8+, or CD8+CD57+ T cells (not recorded which) from PBMCs. Here the CDR3 DNA reads TGTGCCAGCAGCCTAAGACAGGGTGGAGGAAACACCATATATTTT. As protein: CASSLRQGGGNTIYF.